These 23 T cell receptor beta chains were sequenced from one sample in a study of vaccination effects on CD4 cells after COVID-19. Pools of viral peptides were used by the ViraFEST assay to expand antigen-specific CD4+ T cells ahead of sequencing. The culture ran for 10 days, and then CD4+ T cells were isolated. People in the vaccine group had not been infected with SARS-CoV-2 before, and their nucleocapsid antibodies were negative. No antigens are known for them. TCRdb keeps only in-frame clones here, not all; method: immunoSEQ multiplex PCR. The data show about 63,000 clones, over 70% seen once. This specimen consisted of CD4+ T cells from PBMCs cultured with HCoV-OC43 spike peptides, obtained before COVID-19 vaccination. Subset defined: HCoV-OC43 spike overlapping peptide pool stimulation. The receptors come from a human donor who received a COVID-19 vaccine.

The genes are TRBV3-1 (or the pseudogene TRBV3-2) and TRBJ1-1, with TRBD1 matching over 9 bases. J was trimmed by 7 bases and V by 2 bases; bases with no gene match: 2. CDR3 length equals 13 residues. The germline gives CDR1 LGHDT, CDR2 YNNKEL (reference sequence). For the CDR3, the DNA is TGTGCCAGCAGCCAAAGACAGGGGGATGAAGCTTTCTTT. Residues: CASSQRQGDEAFF.

The V gene is TRBV6-5, the J gene TRBJ1-1, with D perhaps matching TRBD1 (5 bases). Germline-derived CDR1 and CDR2 are MNHEY and SVGAGI. This CDR3 has 14 amino acids. V lost 5 bases and J 2 bases, leaving 12 bases between the germline ends. CDR3 coding DNA: TGTGCCAGCAGTCCATCGACAGTTAACACTGAAGCTTTCTTT. This encodes CASSPSTVNTEAFF.

This chain links TRBV28 with TRBJ1-6; D gene unclear. Trimming shortened V by 7 bases and J by 10 bases, and 11 bases separated the two germline ends. The CDR3 has 12 residues. CDR1 and CDR2 (germline): MDHEN, SYDVKM. CDR3 coding DNA: TGTGCCAGCAACCGAGGAGGGTCACCCCTCCACTTT. Its protein product is CASNRGGSPLHF.

Points on this clone: Other DNA sequences in the sample encode the same CDR3. The chain carries TRBV5-1 and TRBJ1-4; unclear D gene. CDR1 is SGHRS, CDR2 YFSETQ, per germline. The CDR3 has 14 amino acids. Trimming stripped 4 bases from V and 8 bases from J, with 15 bases between. CDR3 sequence reads: CASSLGPGGEKLFF. CDR3 nucleotide sequence: TGCGCCAGCAGCCTCGGACCAGGAGGAGAAAAACTGTTTTTT. Variable domain in full (rest from reference TRBV5-1 and TRBJ1-4): KAGVTQTPRYLIKTRGQQVTLSCSPISGHRSVSWYQQTPGQGLQFLFEYFSETQRNKGNFPGRFSGRQFSNSRSEMNVSTLELGDSALYLCASSLGPGGEKLFFGSGTQLSVL.

V and J are TRBV6-6 and TRBJ1-2, with a weak D call TRBD1 (5 bases). This CDR3 comprises 15 residues. Germline CDR1 MNHNY, CDR2 SVGAGI (reference sequence). V was shortened by 7 bases and J by 4 bases, with 19 bases between the two germline ends. Here the CDR3 reads CASNDIQGRGYGYTF. CDR3 nucleotides: TGTGCCAGCAACGACATCCAGGGAAGGGGCTATGGCTACACCTTC.

The chain has TRBV24-1 and TRBJ2-3; the D gene could be TRBD1 or TRBD2 (6 bases each). CDR1 and CDR2 from the germline V gene are KGHDR and SFDVKD. This CDR3 has 20 residues. The germline V and J ends were trimmed by 1 base and 2 bases, with 24 bases remaining between them. CDR3 protein: CATSDFPSGGGPLNTDTQYF. The CDR3 bases are TGTGCCACCAGTGATTTTCCTTCCGGAGGGGGGCCTCTGAACACAGATACGCAGTATTTT.

The V and J genes are TRBV18 and TRBJ1-2; D call uncertain. V was trimmed by 6 bases and J by 4 bases, leaving 9 bases between them. The CDR3 runs to 12 residues. Per germline, CDR1 KGHSH and CDR2 LQKENI. This CDR3 is CASSAGGYGYTF. Written as DNA, the CDR3 is TGTGCCAGCTCCGCCGGTGGCTATGGCTACACCTTC.

This clone was detected a few times. This rearrangement joins TRBV18 to TRBJ2-7; D may match TRBD1 or TRBD2 (5 bases each). Germline values: CDR1 KGHSH, CDR2 LQKENI. The CDR3 is made up of 13 amino acids. The V and J ends lost 6 bases and 4 bases respectively, with 13 bases between them. CDR3 coding DNA: TGTGCCAGCTCCGCCGGGACGGATTACGAGCAGTACGTC. Residues: CASSAGTDYEQYV.

The sample holds a few counts of this clone. The genes are TRBV19 and TRBJ1-2; TRBD1 matches at 12 bases. The CDR3 has 14 residues. After removal of 4 bases from V and 8 bases from J, the junction contained 5 bases not matched to a gene. From germline, CDR1 is LNHDA and CDR2 SQIVND (reference sequence). Here the CDR3 DNA reads TGTGCCAGTAGTAGGGACAGGGGGCAATTAGGCTACACCTTC. Its translation: CASSRDRGQLGYTF.

The rearrangement uses TRBV2 and TRBJ2-2; D remains ambiguous. Looked up from germline, CDR1 is SNHLY and CDR2 is FYNNEI. The CDR3 has 15 amino acids. Trimming shortened V by 4 bases and J by 2 bases, and 11 bases separated the two germline ends. The CDR3 DNA reads TGTGCCAGCAGTGTTCGGCAGATTAACACCGGGGAGCTGTTTTTT. Translation: CASSVRQINTGELFF.

This sequence joins TRBV27 and TRBJ1-2, with TRBD1 as a possible D gene (6 bases). The CDR3 consists of 13 residues. V was clipped by 3 bases and J by 8 bases, with 13 bases between them. Germline CDR1 and CDR2: MNHEY and SMNVEV (reference sequence). The CDR3 sequence: CASSFRGNQGYTF. The CDR3 bases are TGTGCCAGCAGTTTCAGGGGCAATCAAGGCTACACCTTC.

Only a few counts were recorded for this clone. The chain combines TRBV6-2 or TRBV6-3 with TRBJ1-1; 8 nucleotides agree with TRBD1. The CDR3 length is 12 residues. V lost 6 bases, J lost 8 bases, and 5 bases stayed unmatched. Germline CDR1 and CDR2: MNHEY and SVGEGT. The CDR3 protein is CASSQGQGEAFF. The CDR3 bases are TGTGCCAGCAGCCAAGGACAGGGAGAAGCTTTCTTT.

This chain links TRBV27 with TRBJ2-2; perhaps D is TRBD1 or TRBD2 (6 bases each). V was shortened by 1 base and J by 0 bases, with 9 bases between the two germline ends. CDR3 length equals 16 residues. Germline values: CDR1 MNHEY, CDR2 SMNVEV (reference sequence). In DNA, the CDR3 is TGTGCCAGCAGTTTATTCGGGGGCACGAACACCGGGGAGCTGTTTTTT. As protein: CASSLFGGTNTGELFF.

Only a few counts were recorded for this clone. This chain connects TRBV4-1 to TRBJ1-4; D remains unclear. Germline assignment: CDR1 MGHRA and CDR2 YSYEKL. V shed 1 base and J shed 0 bases, with 12 bases lying between them. The CDR3 extends over 17 amino acids. CDR3 loop: CASSQGPPEATNEKLFF. The CDR3 nucleotides are TGCGCCAGCAGCCAAGGACCGCCAGAAGCAACTAATGAAAAACTGTTTTTT.

The rearrangement joins TRBV5-5 to TRBJ1-2, with 9 bases matching TRBD1. The CDR3 covers 14 residues. In germline, CDR1 is SGHKS, CDR2 YYEKEE (reference sequence). J gave up 5 bases and V 3 bases, and 5 bases lay outside the gene matches. The CDR3 sequence: CASSWPGTGYGYTF. In nucleotides, the CDR3 is TGTGCCAGCAGCTGGCCGGGGACAGGGTATGGCTACACCTTC.

This sequence joins TRBV5-1 and TRBJ1-2, with D uncertain. Germline V lookup: CDR1 SGHRS, CDR2 YFSETQ. The V end was cut by 4 bases, the J end by 7 bases, with 17 bases between. This CDR3 contains 14 residues. The CDR3 loop is CASSPLTVISGYTF. The DNA of the CDR3 is TGCGCCAGCAGCCCATTGACTGTAATTAGTGGCTACACCTTC.

In its sample, this clone was seen once. The chain joins TRBV24-1 to TRBJ1-6; D not certain. CDR3 size: 15 residues. Germline assignment: CDR1 KGHDR and CDR2 SFDVKD. V gave up 9 bases and J gave up 3 bases, with 14 bases separating them. CDR3 amino acids: CATGPVIGYNSPLHF. CDR3 sequence (DNA): TGTGCCACCGGCCCAGTTATCGGCTATAATTCACCCCTCCACTTT.

The chain recombines TRBV9 with TRBJ1-1; D might be TRBD1 (5 bases). With 3 bases removed from V and 0 bases from J, the gap between germline ends came to 15 bases. The CDR3 is 16 amino acids. Germline CDR1 SGDLS, CDR2 YYNGEE. The CDR3 here is CASSASGGRVNTEAFF. The CDR3 DNA follows: TGTGCCAGCAGCGCGAGTGGGGGTCGGGTGAACACTGAAGCTTTCTTT.

The rearrangement links TRBV28 to TRBJ2-7, with D maybe TRBD1 (6 bases). Germline V CDR1 and CDR2: MDHEN, SYDVKM. Trimming pared 7 bases from V and 6 bases from J, leaving 31 bases between. The CDR3 consists of 18 residues. The chain's CDR3 is CASTEVSARGRNAPEQYV. In DNA, the CDR3 is TGTGCCAGCACCGAAGTCTCAGCCAGGGGACGAAACGCCCCCGAGCAGTACGTC.

This clone came up a few times. The rearrangement uses TRBV5-1 and TRBJ2-5; 10 positions match TRBD2. The CDR3 length is 16 residues. Germline CDR1 reads SGHRS; CDR2 reads YFSETQ. With V trimmed by 5 bases and J by 2 bases, 9 bases remained unmatched. CDR3 nucleotide sequence: TGCGCCAGCAGGACAGCGGGAGCGGGGGGGCAAGAGACCCAGTACTTC. Protein: CASRTAGAGGQETQYF.

This clone has just a few counts. This chain joins TRBV3-1 (or the pseudogene TRBV3-2) and TRBJ1-3; the D gene is possibly TRBD1 (5 bases). Trimming removed 1 base at V and 4 bases at J, with 14 bases between. Germline assignment: CDR1 LGHDT and CDR2 YNNKEL (reference sequence). The CDR3 is made up of 16 amino acids. CDR3 nucleotide sequence: TGTGCCAGCAGCCAAGTTCCGACGGGGCCGGGAAACACCATATATTTT. This encodes CASSQVPTGPGNTIYF.

The rearrangement uses TRBV7-2 and TRBJ1-1, with D perhaps TRBD1 (5 bases). CDR3 size: 15 residues. V dropped 1 base and J dropped 6 bases, with 15 bases sitting between them. The V gene's germline CDR1 is SGHTA and CDR2 FQGNSA. In DNA form, the CDR3 reads TGTGCCAGCAGCTTAGAGGTCCTACGGGGGGCTGAAGCTTTCTTT. As protein: CASSLEVLRGAEAFF.

The chain combines TRBV27 with TRBJ2-2, with D perhaps matching TRBD1 (5 bases). Germline values: CDR1 MNHEY, CDR2 SMNVEV (reference sequence). The CDR3 totals 15 residues. Trimming took off 2 bases at V and 3 bases at J, with 10 bases between the two ends. This CDR3 reads CASSLRAGYTGELFF. DNA of the CDR3: TGTGCCAGCAGTTTAAGGGCAGGGTACACCGGGGAGCTGTTTTTT.